The sequence of this T cell receptor (beta chain) was determined in a study of vaccination and CD4 T cells after COVID-19. Turning to the study itself: Once diagnosed, patients had post-COVID samples drawn a median 101 days later (range 35 to 161). Study-wide results and limits: Spike mono-reactive status applied to 304 of 307 vaccine-specific clones in convalescent patients.

At the Johns Hopkins FTIC core, DNA taken from cultured CD4+ T cells was sequenced by way of the Oncomine TCR Beta short-read assay. It was cultured CD4+ T cells from which genomic DNA was extracted. TCRdb fed the PCR reads into MiXCR, producing one record per CDR3 protein. The sample includes about 18,000 distinct CDR3 sequences, roughly three fifths seen only once; the top ten take 6% to 9.5%. This sample's treatment: roughly 10-day PBMC culture with coronavirus spike peptide pools or control peptides (ViraFEST assay). Every well contained 1.5 million to 2.5 million PBMCs, which were grown with around 9.8 IU/ml IL-2 and about 9.5 ug/ml peptide pools. This clonotype appeared a few times. Its antigen is as yet unknown. This TCR was sampled from a human donor who had recovered from COVID-19. The sequenced sample consisted of CD4+ T cells from blood, cultured in vitro.

CDR3 sequence reads: CASSLGQDSNQPQHF. CDR3 sequence (DNA): TGCGCCAGCAGCTTGGGCCAGGATAGCAATCAGCCCCAGCATTTT. The V gene is TRBV5-1, the J gene TRBJ1-5; D remains unclear. The germline V gene encodes CDR1 SGHRS and CDR2 YFSETQ. The germline V and J ends were trimmed by 0 bases and 0 bases, with 7 bases remaining between them. There are 15 residues in the CDR3. The variable domain in full, with the rest retrieved from reference TRBV5-1 and TRBJ1-5, is KAGVTQTPRYLIKTRGQQVTLSCSPISGHRSVSWYQQTPGQGLQFLFEYFSETQRNKGNFPGRFSGRQFSNSRSEMNVSTLELGDSALYLCASSLGQDSNQPQHFGDGTRLSIL.